This TCR beta chain stems from a study of cytomegalovirus exposure and HLA in healthy donors. Looking at the study overall: Most genotyped donors, around 78% of fewer than 400, had Caucasian-associated genetic ancestry. Overall study findings and caveats: Solely CMV serostatus was available to characterize immune exposure. The study listed some 160 cytomegalovirus-associated TCR beta chains. Rare TCR sequences dominated, though some public TCRs recurred in many donors.

Worth noting for this clone: No antigen is known for it.

Primers for the PCR totalled 60 Vbeta and 13 Jbeta. Measured with immunoSEQ multiplex PCR; TCRdb has only the in-frame clones, and not every one. The data contain about 100,000 clones, around 75% of them singletons. Germline V gene lookup returns CDR1 MNHEY and CDR2 SVGAGI. The V end lost 6 bases, the J end lost 6 bases, and 14 bases lay between the germline ends. CDR3 length: 13 residues. The chain has TRBV6-5 and TRBJ1-2; a weak D match, TRBD1 (6 bases). Sequencing was carried out using PBMCs. The sequence came from a male donor in good health and CMV-seropositive. The CDR3 DNA follows: TGTGCCAGCAGCCGCGGGGGGGCGAATGGCTACACCTTC. It specifies CASSRGGANGYTF.